The rows below give T cell receptor beta chains drawn from one sample of a study of identical twins. TCRdb used MiXCR to reprocess the 5' RACE reads, holding one entry per CDR3 protein. This sample yields 500,000 to 550,000 distinct CDR3 sequences, of which 20% to 25% are seen a single time; about 0.48% belongs to the top ten. These data also formed part of another study, on yellow fever vaccine responses in identical twins.

Material for sequencing was CD4+ T cells sorted from blood. The receptor set was obtained from a woman in her late teens or twenties in good health. The conserved cysteine and the conserved F or W are not part of the CDR3 here. Part of the rows lack a size; the others show once, few, many or a class for expanded clones.

clone_size v_call cdr3_aa
NA TRBV5-5 ASSLDWEMYNSPLH
NA TRBV3-1 ASSQKSGGEQY
few TRBV12-3/TRBV12-4 ASSRQIYTEAF
NA TRBV25-1 ASTPPRTKRETQY
few TRBV12-3/TRBV12-4 ASRPSPWDARNTEAF
few TRBV20-1 SAEDLSTDTQY
few TRBV15 ATSRDPPPLSEAF
NA TRBV11-2 ASSRAGYEQY
NA TRBV6-5 ASSYSTGPTNTGELF
few TRBV5-1 ASIWAADTQY
few TRBV5-1 ASSFTEPRDNEQF
NA TRBV5-6 ASSAGLICSEAF
NA TRBV12-3/TRBV12-4 ASSLNGQGWQY
few TRBV7-2 ASSWRTGRYNEQF
few TRBV12-3/TRBV12-4 ASSLTSVAGNTEAF
NA TRBV7-9 ASIDRANTEAF
NA TRBV7-9 ASSRNAGTPLSDTQY
few TRBV12-3/TRBV12-4 ASSFRGWAYEQY
many TRBV2 ASITSGGGAQSYNEQF
NA TRBV28 ASTPSVGGKYETQY
NA TRBV19 ASRLGSLVTGELF
NA TRBV12-3/TRBV12-4 ASSLLRQGRHSPLH
once TRBV20-1 SVWNGGAVSEQF
few TRBV6-2/TRBV6-3 ASSYPRPPTDTQY
few TRBV4-1 ASSQADRGDTEAF
NA TRBV18 ASSPQAGELF
few TRBV5-1 ASSFATGSLQAF
NA TRBV6-6 ASSQHNTQY
few TRBV14 ASSQIGRIYNEQF
few TRBV10-3 AISETFRETQY
NA TRBV5-1 ASSPAGGLNNEQF